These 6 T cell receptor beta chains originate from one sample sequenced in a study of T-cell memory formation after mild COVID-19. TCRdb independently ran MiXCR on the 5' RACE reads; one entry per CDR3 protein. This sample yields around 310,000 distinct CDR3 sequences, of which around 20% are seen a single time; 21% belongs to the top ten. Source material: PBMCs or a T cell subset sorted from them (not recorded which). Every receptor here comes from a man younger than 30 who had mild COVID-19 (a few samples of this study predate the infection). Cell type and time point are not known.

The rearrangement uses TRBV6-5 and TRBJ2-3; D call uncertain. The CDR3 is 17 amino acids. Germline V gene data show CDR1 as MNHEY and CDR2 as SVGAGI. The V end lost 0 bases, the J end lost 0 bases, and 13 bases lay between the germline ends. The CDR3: CASSYSPTRPSTDTQYF. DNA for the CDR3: TGTGCCAGCAGTTACTCGCCCACCCGCCCAAGCACAGATACGCAGTATTTT.

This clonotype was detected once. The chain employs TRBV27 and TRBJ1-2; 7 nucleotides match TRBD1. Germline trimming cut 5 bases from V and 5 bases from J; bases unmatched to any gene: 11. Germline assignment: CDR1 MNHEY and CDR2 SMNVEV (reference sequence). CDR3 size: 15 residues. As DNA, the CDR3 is TGTGCCAGCAGTGAACAGGGGAGTGGGGTTTATGGCTACACCTTC. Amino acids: CASSEQGSGVYGYTF.

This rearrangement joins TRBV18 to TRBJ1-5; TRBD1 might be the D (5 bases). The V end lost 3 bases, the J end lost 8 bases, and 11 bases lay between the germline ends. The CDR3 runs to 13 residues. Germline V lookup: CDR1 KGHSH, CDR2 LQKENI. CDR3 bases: TGTGCCAGCTCACCGGGGGTCAAGGAGCCCCAGCATTTT. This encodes CASSPGVKEPQHF.

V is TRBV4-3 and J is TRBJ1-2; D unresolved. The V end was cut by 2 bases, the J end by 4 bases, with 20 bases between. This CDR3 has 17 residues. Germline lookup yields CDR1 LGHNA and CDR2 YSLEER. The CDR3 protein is CASSQRSQTAIIYGYTF. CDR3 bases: TGCGCCAGCAGCCAACGATCCCAGACCGCGATCATCTATGGCTACACCTTC.

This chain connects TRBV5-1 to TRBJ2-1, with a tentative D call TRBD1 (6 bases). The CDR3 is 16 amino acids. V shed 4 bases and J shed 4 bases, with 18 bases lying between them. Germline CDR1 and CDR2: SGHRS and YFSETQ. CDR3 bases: TGCGCCAGCAGCCCCTCAGGGGTGAGGGGATACAATGAGCAGTTCTTC. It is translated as CASSPSGVRGYNEQFF.

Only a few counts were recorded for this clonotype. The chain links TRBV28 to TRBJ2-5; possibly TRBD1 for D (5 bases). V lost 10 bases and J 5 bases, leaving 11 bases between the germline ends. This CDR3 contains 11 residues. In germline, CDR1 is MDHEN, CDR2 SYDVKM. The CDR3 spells CATDKSETQYF. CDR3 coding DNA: TGTGCCACGGACAAATCGGAGACCCAGTACTTC.